The 21 T cell receptor beta chains given below trace back to one sample, sequenced in a study of T cells in Graves' hyperthyroidism and ophthalmopathy. RNA transcripts provided the source from which TCR beta CDR3 regions were amplified. A first-round RT-PCR of the TCR CDR3 used the HTBI primer set. TCRdb recomputed calls from the multiplex PCR reads with MiXCR, one row per CDR3 protein. The sample yields almost 600,000 distinct CDR3 sequences, 14% seen once. The sample was blood. The receptors come from a woman aged 30 to 39 with Graves' hyperthyroidism that later progressed to Graves' ophthalmopathy.

This clonotype was detected only a few times. This sequence joins TRBV20-1 and TRBJ2-3, with D uncertain. CDR3 length: 11 amino acids. Between the trimmed V and J ends, which lost 8 bases and 5 bases, there was a span of 11 bases. Germline CDR1 DFQATT, CDR2 SNEGSKA (reference sequence). The CDR3 is CSPRARDTQYF. The CDR3 nucleotides are TGCAGTCCGCGAGCCCGAGATACGCAGTATTTT.

The V gene is TRBV4-3, the J gene TRBJ2-7; D possibly corresponds to TRBD1 (5 bases). The CDR3 has 15 amino acids. V was cut by 4 bases and J by 5 bases, with 18 bases left in between. From germline, CDR1 is LGHNA and CDR2 YSLEER. The CDR3 protein is CASSPRNPGHNEQYF. CDR3 in DNA: TGCGCCAGCAGCCCCAGAAACCCAGGACACAACGAGCAGTACTTC.

This sequence joins TRBV19 and TRBJ2-3; D unresolved. This CDR3 comprises 13 residues. Germline V gene lookup returns CDR1 LNHDA and CDR2 SQIVND (reference sequence). The V gene lost 6 bases and the J gene lost 3 bases, with 10 bases spanning the gap. CDR3 amino acids: CASRPPATDTQYF. For the CDR3, the DNA is TGTGCCAGTAGGCCGCCGGCTACAGATACGCAGTATTTT.

This clonotype was recorded many times. The chain carries TRBV27 and TRBJ2-5; perhaps TRBD2 as D (5 bases). Germline V gives CDR1 MNHEY, CDR2 SMNVEV (reference sequence). The CDR3 has 12 amino acids. Trimming stripped 6 bases from V and 5 bases from J, with 10 bases between. This CDR3 reads CASRGLGETQYF. CDR3 coding DNA: TGTGCCAGCAGAGGACTGGGGGAGACCCAGTACTTC.

The V gene is TRBV27, the J gene TRBJ2-7; 8 bases line up with TRBD2. V shed 11 bases, J shed 1 base, and the junction held 1 base outside the gene matches. The CDR3 is made up of 11 amino acids. CDR1 and CDR2 from the germline V gene are MNHEY and SMNVEV (reference sequence). The CDR3, as DNA: TGTGCCGTAGCGGGATCCTACGAGCAGTACTTC. It encodes CAVAGSYEQYF.

There are a few counts of this clonotype. A much larger clone is a single base away; this may be a read error. This rearrangement joins TRBV6-2 or TRBV6-3 to TRBJ2-7; tentative D call: TRBD2 (6 bases). The CDR3 runs to 15 residues. V lost 2 bases and J lost 3, with 14 bases in between. Per the germline V gene, CDR1 is MNHEY and CDR2 is SVGEGT. Here the CDR3 reads CASSYDGGSFYEQYF. The CDR3 DNA reads as TGTGCCAGCAGTTACGATGGGGGGTCCTTCTACGAGCAGTACTTC.

This clonotype was observed a few times. The rearrangement uses TRBV7-2 and TRBJ2-5; D ambiguous. This CDR3 contains 14 residues. The germline V and J ends were trimmed by 1 base and 4 bases, with 10 bases remaining between them. CDR1 SGHTA and CDR2 FQGNSA come from the germline V gene. The CDR3 spells CASSLEVGPETQYF. CDR3 in DNA: TGTGCCAGCAGCTTAGAGGTTGGGCCAGAGACCCAGTACTTC.

This clonotype was counted many times. The chain carries TRBV28 and TRBJ1-2; possible D gene TRBD1, 6 bases. This CDR3 region has 16 residues. The germline gives CDR1 MDHEN, CDR2 SYDVKM. Trimming removed 5 bases at V and 1 base at J, with 17 bases between. The CDR3 coding sequence is TGTGCCAGCAGTCCCCCACAGGGCCGAATTAACTATGGCTACACCTTC. Residues: CASSPPQGRINYGYTF.

V and J are TRBV6-2 or TRBV6-3 and TRBJ2-7, with D possibly TRBD1 on 6 matching bases. Germline V CDR1 and CDR2: MNHEY, SVGEGT. V was pared by 4 bases and J by 8 bases, with 9 bases between. The CDR3 runs to 11 residues. CDR3 sequence: CASSWGLKQYF. For the CDR3, the DNA is TGTGCCAGCAGTTGGGGGCTAAAGCAGTACTTC.

Many counts were recorded for this clonotype. This sequence joins TRBV7-2 and TRBJ1-4, with 7 nucleotides matching TRBD1. The CDR3 is 15 amino acids. V dropped 4 bases and J dropped 8; count of bases not matched to a gene: 10. Germline loops: CDR1 SGHTA, CDR2 FQGNSA. CDR3 in DNA: TGTGCCAGCAGCTCCTACAGGGGATCCTCAGAAAAACTGTTTTTT. It encodes CASSSYRGSSEKLFF.

This clonotype was seen many times. The chain carries TRBV3-1 and TRBJ2-2; TRBD2 agrees at 11 bases. The J segment lost 6 bases and the V segment lost 3 bases, leaving 3 bases of the junction unmatched. There are 15 residues in the CDR3. The germline V gene encodes CDR1 LGHDT and CDR2 YNNKEL (reference sequence). The CDR3 spells CASSHSGRASGELFF. The CDR3 DNA reads TGTGCCAGCAGCCATAGCGGGAGGGCCTCCGGGGAGCTGTTTTTT.

This clonotype has a count of ten or more. V usage is TRBV12-3 or TRBV12-4 and J usage is TRBJ2-5, with unresolved D. This CDR3 spans 14 amino acids. Between the trimmed V and J ends, which lost 3 bases and 3 bases, there was a span of 11 bases. The CDR3 here is CASSFGGSKETQYF. The CDR3, as DNA: TGTGCCAGCAGTTTTGGCGGATCCAAAGAGACCCAGTACTTC.

In this sample, this clonotype turned up many times. The chain uses TRBV6-6 and TRBJ2-1, with D maybe TRBD2 (6 bases). Germline V CDR1 and CDR2: MNHNY, SVGAGI (reference sequence). This CDR3 has 15 residues. The germline V and J ends were trimmed by 3 bases and 3 bases, with 12 bases remaining between them. The chain's CDR3 is CASSYRSGLYNEQFF. The CDR3 DNA follows: TGTGCCAGCAGTTATCGATCGGGACTCTACAATGAGCAGTTCTTC.

Ten or more counts support this clonotype. This chain links TRBV7-2 with TRBJ2-1, with TRBD1 identical over 7 bases. Germline V gene lookup returns CDR1 SGHTA and CDR2 FQGNSA. V lost 7 bases, J lost 0 bases, and 3 bases stayed unmatched. The CDR3 sequence is 14 residues long. The DNA for the CDR3 is TGTGCCAGCATCAGGGGGAGCTCCTACAATGAGCAGTTCTTC. This codes for CASIRGSSYNEQFF.

This clonotype was seen many times. The chain recombines TRBV11-2 with TRBJ2-5; no reliable D call. Trimming removed 2 bases from V and 5 bases from J, with 9 bases in between. Germline values: CDR1 SGHAT, CDR2 FQNNGV. This CDR3 spans 13 amino acids. The CDR3 protein is CASSLSPQETQYF. CDR3 nucleotide sequence: TGTGCCAGCAGCTTATCACCGCAGGAGACCCAGTACTTC.

The chain combines TRBV6-5 with TRBJ2-7; D is undetermined. Trimming left V 0 bases short and J 5 bases short, with 14 bases between. The length of the CDR3 is 15 residues. Germline V gene data show CDR1 as MNHEY and CDR2 as SVGAGI. The CDR3: CASSYSRRLADEQYF. The DNA for the CDR3 is TGTGCCAGCAGTTACTCGAGGCGATTGGCCGACGAGCAGTACTTC.

This clonotype was seen a few times. V and J are TRBV6-1 and TRBJ1-1; D unclear. This CDR3 has 18 residues. CDR1 MNHNS and CDR2 SASEGT come from the germline V gene. Trimming removed 6 bases from V and 1 base from J, with 24 bases in between. CDR3 sequence: CASRNQGNLGARNTEAFF. In DNA, the CDR3 is TGTGCCAGCAGGAACCAAGGGAACCTGGGTGCCCGGAACACTGAAGCTTTCTTT.

This clonotype was counted many times. This chain uses TRBV20-1 with TRBJ2-3; the match to TRBD2 covers 7 bases. Germline-derived CDR1 and CDR2 are DFQATT and SNEGSKA (reference sequence). V lost 3 bases to trimming and J lost 2 bases; unmatched junction nucleotides: 8. The CDR3 runs to 15 residues. The CDR3 region has the DNA TGCAGTGCTAGCATCGCGGGAGCTTTCACAGATACGCAGTATTTT. It codes for CSASIAGAFTDTQYF.

In this sample, this clonotype turned up many times. The chain has TRBV27 and TRBJ1-5; 7 positions match TRBD1. Germline CDR1 is MNHEY and CDR2 is SMNVEV (reference sequence). This CDR3 comprises 15 residues. V shed 4 bases, J shed 7 bases, and the junction held 10 bases outside the gene matches. The CDR3 region is CASSSHRGGDQPQHF. The CDR3 DNA reads TGTGCCAGCAGTTCACACAGGGGCGGTGACCAGCCCCAGCATTTT.

This clonotype has ten or more counts. The V gene is TRBV11-2, the J gene TRBJ1-1; D not certain. The CDR3 has 13 amino acids. V gave up 3 bases and J gave up 1 base, with 6 bases separating them. Germline CDR1 reads SGHAT; CDR2 reads FQNNGV. The CDR3 sequence is CASSFQGNTEAFF. The CDR3 bases are TGTGCCAGCAGCTTTCAAGGGAACACTGAAGCTTTCTTT.

There are many counts of this clonotype. J is TRBJ2-3 and V is TRBV6-1, with D unresolved. CDR1 and CDR2 (germline): MNHNS, SASEGT. V dropped 6 bases and J dropped 1 base, with 8 bases sitting between them. This CDR3 is built from 13 residues. The CDR3 nucleotides read TGTGCCAGCAGGCGGATAGGCACAGATACGCAGTATTTT. This sequence encodes CASRRIGTDTQYF.